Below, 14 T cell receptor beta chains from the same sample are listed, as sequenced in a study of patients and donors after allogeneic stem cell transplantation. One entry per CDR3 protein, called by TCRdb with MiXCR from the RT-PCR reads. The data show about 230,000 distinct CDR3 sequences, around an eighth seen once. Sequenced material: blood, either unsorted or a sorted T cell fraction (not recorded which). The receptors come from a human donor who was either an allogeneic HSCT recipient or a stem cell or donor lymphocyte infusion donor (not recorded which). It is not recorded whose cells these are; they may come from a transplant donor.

The CDR3 here is CASSLSGWGQETQYF. The CDR3 DNA follows: TGTGCCAGCAGCCTCAGTGGTTGGGGCCAAGAGACCCAGTACTTC. The chain is built from TRBV11-2 and TRBJ2-5; D is unresolved. Germline CDR1 reads SGHAT; CDR2 reads FQNNGV. The CDR3 is 15 residues long. V shed 5 bases and J shed 1 base, with 14 bases lying between them.

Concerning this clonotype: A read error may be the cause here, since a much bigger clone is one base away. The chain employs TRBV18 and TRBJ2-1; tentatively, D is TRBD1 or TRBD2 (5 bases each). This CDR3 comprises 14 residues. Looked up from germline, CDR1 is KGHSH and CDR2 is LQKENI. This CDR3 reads CASSRGTGSNEQLF. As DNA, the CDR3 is TGTGCCAGCTCACGTGGGACCGGCTCCAATGAGCAGCTCTTC.

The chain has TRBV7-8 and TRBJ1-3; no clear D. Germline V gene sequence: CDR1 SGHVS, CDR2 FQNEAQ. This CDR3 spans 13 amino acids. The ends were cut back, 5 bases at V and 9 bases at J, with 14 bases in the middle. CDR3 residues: CASSTGRPSTIYF. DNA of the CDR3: TGTGCCAGCAGCACCGGACGGCCCAGCACCATATATTTT.

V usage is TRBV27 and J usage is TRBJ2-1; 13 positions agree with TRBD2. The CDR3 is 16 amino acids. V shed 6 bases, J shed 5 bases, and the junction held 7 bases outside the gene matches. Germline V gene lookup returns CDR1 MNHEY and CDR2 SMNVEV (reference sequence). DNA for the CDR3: TGTGCCAGCAGCGAGACTAGCGGGAGGTTCGACAATGAGCAGTTCTTC. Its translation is CASSETSGRFDNEQFF.

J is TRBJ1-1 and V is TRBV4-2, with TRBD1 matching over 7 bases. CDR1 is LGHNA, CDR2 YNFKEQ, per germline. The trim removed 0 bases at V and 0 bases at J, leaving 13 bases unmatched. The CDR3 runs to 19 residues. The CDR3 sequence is CASSQEMRRQGSLNTEAFF. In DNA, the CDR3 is TGTGCCAGCAGCCAAGAGATGAGGAGACAGGGAAGTCTGAACACTGAAGCTTTCTTT.

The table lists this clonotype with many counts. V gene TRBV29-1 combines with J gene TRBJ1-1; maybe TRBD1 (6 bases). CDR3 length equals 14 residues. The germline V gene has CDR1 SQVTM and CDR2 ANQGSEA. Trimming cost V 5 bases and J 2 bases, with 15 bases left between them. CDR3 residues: CSVIRGGVNTEAFF. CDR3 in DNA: TGCAGCGTTATTCGGGGGGGCGTCAACACTGAAGCTTTCTTT.

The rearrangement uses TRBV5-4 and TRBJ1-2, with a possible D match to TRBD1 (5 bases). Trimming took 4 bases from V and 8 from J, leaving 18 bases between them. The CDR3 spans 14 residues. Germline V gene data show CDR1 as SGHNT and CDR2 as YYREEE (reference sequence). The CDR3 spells CASSMADKGNGYTF. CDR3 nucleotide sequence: TGTGCCAGCAGCATGGCCGACAAGGGGAACGGCTACACCTTC. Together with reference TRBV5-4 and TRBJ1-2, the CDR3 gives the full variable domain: ETGVTQSPTHLIKTRGQQVTLRCSSQSGHNTVSWYQQALGQGPQFIFQYYREEENGRGNFPPRFSGLQFPNYSSELNVNALELDDSALYLCASSMADKGNGYTFGSGTRLTVV.

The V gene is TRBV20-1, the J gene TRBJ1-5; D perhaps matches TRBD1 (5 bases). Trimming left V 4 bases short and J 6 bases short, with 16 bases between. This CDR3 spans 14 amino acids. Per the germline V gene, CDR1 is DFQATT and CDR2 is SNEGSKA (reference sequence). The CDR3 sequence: CSANRGQGGQPQHF. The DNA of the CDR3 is TGCAGTGCTAACCGCGGGCAGGGAGGTCAGCCCCAGCATTTT.

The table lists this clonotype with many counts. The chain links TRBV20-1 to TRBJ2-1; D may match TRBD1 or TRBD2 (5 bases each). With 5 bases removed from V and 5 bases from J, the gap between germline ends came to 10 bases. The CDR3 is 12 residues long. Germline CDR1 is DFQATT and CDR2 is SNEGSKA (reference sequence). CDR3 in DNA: TGCAGTGCTTGGGACCTAAACAATGAGCAGTTCTTC. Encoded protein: CSAWDLNNEQFF.

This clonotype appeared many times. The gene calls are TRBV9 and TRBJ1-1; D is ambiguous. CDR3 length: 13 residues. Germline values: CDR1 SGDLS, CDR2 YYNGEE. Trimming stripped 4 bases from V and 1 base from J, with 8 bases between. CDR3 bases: TGTGCCAGCAGCCACGACGGGAACACTGAAGCTTTCTTT. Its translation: CASSHDGNTEAFF.

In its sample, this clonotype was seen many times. CDR3 sequence: CASSPQGRSGDTQYF. DNA for the CDR3: TGTGCCAGCAGCCCCCAAGGGAGATCAGGAGATACGCAGTATTTT. The rearrangement links TRBV7-2 to TRBJ2-3, with D perhaps TRBD2 (5 bases). CDR1 is SGHTA and CDR2 is FQGNSA in the germline V gene. V lost 5 bases and J 5 bases, leaving 17 bases between the germline ends. This CDR3 is 15 amino acids long.

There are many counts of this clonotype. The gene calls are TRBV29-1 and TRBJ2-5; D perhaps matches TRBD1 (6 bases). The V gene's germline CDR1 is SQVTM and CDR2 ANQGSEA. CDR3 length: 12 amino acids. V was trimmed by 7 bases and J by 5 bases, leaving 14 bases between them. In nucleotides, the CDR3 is TGCAGCGCCTACAGGGACGTGGAGACCCAGTACTTC. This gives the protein CSAYRDVETQYF.

CDR3 sequence reads: CSVEDPSSYEQYF. The CDR3 region has the DNA TGCAGCGTTGAAGATCCTAGCTCCTACGAGCAGTACTTC. V gene TRBV29-1 combines with J gene TRBJ2-7; no clear D. V dropped 0 bases and J dropped 0 bases, with 6 bases sitting between them. The CDR3 covers 13 residues. The germline V gene encodes CDR1 SQVTM and CDR2 ANQGSEA.

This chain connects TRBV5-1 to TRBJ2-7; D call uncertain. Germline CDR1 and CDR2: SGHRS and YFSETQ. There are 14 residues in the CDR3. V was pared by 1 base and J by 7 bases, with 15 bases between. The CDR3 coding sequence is TGCGCCAGCAGCTTGAGACCGCCTATGGGTGAGCAGTACTTC. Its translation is CASSLRPPMGEQYF.